This T cell receptor beta chain is from a study of T cells in women clearing cervical HPV infection. Study-wide context: With HLA typing for only a few women, HLA confounding remains possible.

General study points: Each sample's T-cell count was unknown, possibly confounding richness.

Libraries were prepared by immunoSEQ multiplex PCR; TCRdb keeps only in-frame clonotypes and omits some of them. The sample holds around 31,000 clones. The CDR3 is 13 residues long. Germline CDR1 reads MNHEY; CDR2 reads SVGEGT. To note about this clone: Antigen specificity is unknown. The CDR3 extends 3 residues past the end of the read, so its final part is completed from the germline J gene.

The gene calls are TRBV6-2 or TRBV6-3 and TRBJ1-2; 7 nucleotides align to TRBD1. The specimen was blood buffy coat. The TCR was taken from a woman aged 18 to 69 with a cervical HPV16 infection that either progressed to CIN3+ or cleared (not recorded which). The DNA read from the CDR3 is TGTGCCAGCAGCGCACAGGGGTACAATGAA. Translation gives CASSAQGYNE. The whole CDR3 is CASSAQGYNEYTF.